These 22 T cell receptor beta chains originate from one sample sequenced in a study of blood T cell repertoires in COVID-19. The table came from immunoSEQ multiplex PCR; TCRdb's copy has only in-frame clones and leaves some out. The data contain about 64,000 clones, roughly 84% of them singletons. Sequencing was done on a sample of peripheral blood. These receptors were obtained from an older woman with acute or convalescent COVID-19.

The gene calls are TRBV6-5 and TRBJ2-7; tentative D call: TRBD1 (6 bases). The V and J ends lost 4 bases and 2 bases respectively, with 15 bases between them. The germline V gene encodes CDR1 MNHEY and CDR2 SVGAGI. The CDR3 has 15 amino acids. The CDR3 region is CASSSQQGTAYEQYF. For the CDR3, the DNA is TGTGCCAGCAGTTCACAACAGGGTACGGCCTACGAGCAGTACTTC.

This sequence joins TRBV5-6 and TRBJ1-2; 7 bases fit TRBD1. Looked up from germline, CDR1 is SGHDT and CDR2 is YYEEEE. The CDR3 runs 14 residues. With 4 bases clipped from V and 4 bases from J, the junction kept 7 bases outside the gene matches. For the CDR3, the DNA is TGTGCCAGCAGCCAGGACAGGAACGCCTATGGCTACACCTTC. Residues: CASSQDRNAYGYTF.

The chain links TRBV7-2 to TRBJ1-1, with a weak D call TRBD1 (6 bases). Germline V lookup: CDR1 SGHTA, CDR2 FQGNSA. The CDR3 runs 13 residues. With 3 bases removed from V and 1 base from J, the gap between germline ends came to 6 bases. The CDR3 is CASSFRGNTEAFF. In DNA form, the CDR3 reads TGTGCCAGCAGCTTCAGGGGGAACACTGAAGCTTTCTTT. Supplemented by reference TRBV7-2 and TRBJ1-1, the full variable domain reads GAGVSQSPSNKVTEKGKDVELRCDPISGHTALYWYRQSLGQGLEFLIYFQGNSAPDKSGLPSDRFSAERTGGSVSTLTIQRTQQEDSAVYLCASSFRGNTEAFFGQGTRLTVV.

The V call is TRBV2, the J call TRBJ1-1; D is perhaps TRBD1 (5 bases). There are 14 residues in the CDR3. Germline loops: CDR1 SNHLY, CDR2 FYNNEI. V was pared by 6 bases and J by 4 bases, with 15 bases between. CDR3 region: CASRSDGGGTEAFF. In DNA form, the CDR3 reads TGTGCCAGCAGGTCCGATGGGGGAGGCACTGAAGCTTTCTTT.

This clone was detected only a few times. J is TRBJ2-3 and V is TRBV6-5, with 9 bases identical to TRBD2. Looked up from germline, CDR1 is MNHEY and CDR2 is SVGAGI. Unmatched junction bases numbered 7, after V lost 7 bases and J lost 5 bases. The CDR3 loop spans 14 amino acids. The CDR3 loop reads CASMAGGPVDTQYF. As DNA, the CDR3 is TGTGCCAGCATGGCGGGGGGGCCGGTAGATACGCAGTATTTT.

This clone was seen only once. The J gene is TRBJ1-1, the V gene TRBV6-5, with 7 nucleotides matching TRBD1. The junction had 4 bases not matched to a gene; V was cut back by 0 bases and J by 3 bases. Germline V gene sequence: CDR1 MNHEY, CDR2 SVGAGI. The CDR3 covers 15 residues. The CDR3 nucleotides read TGTGCCAGCAGTTACTCTCCAGGGGGGTACACTGAAGCTTTCTTT. Translated, it gives CASSYSPGGYTEAFF.

The V gene is TRBV4-1, the J gene TRBJ2-4; 8 nucleotides align to TRBD2. The V gene end was trimmed by 0 bases and the J gene end by 5 bases; junction bases not matched to a gene: 12. CDR1 is MGHRA, CDR2 YSYEKL, per germline. This CDR3 has 18 residues. CDR3 DNA: TGCGCCAGCAGCCAAGACGAGCGGGGGCGATCCCGTCAAAACATTCAGTACTTC. This encodes CASSQDERGRSRQNIQYF.

The chain joins TRBV18 to TRBJ1-1; 8 bases match TRBD1. This CDR3 contains 14 residues. Germline CDR1 KGHSH, CDR2 LQKENI. The trim removed 2 bases at V and 6 bases at J, leaving 5 bases unmatched. The CDR3 coding sequence is TGTGCCAGCTCACCAGGGACAGGAGGGGCTGAAGCTTTCTTT. Residues: CASSPGTGGAEAFF.

This clone was observed a single time. V gene TRBV9 combines with J gene TRBJ2-3; the match to TRBD2 covers 8 bases. Germline V gene sequence: CDR1 SGDLS, CDR2 YYNGEE. The CDR3 loop spans 16 amino acids. V lost 3 bases, J lost 4 bases, and 10 bases stayed unmatched. The CDR3 DNA reads as TGTGCCAGCAGCGCCCCCGGGGGGGGTAGGGCAGATACGCAGTATTTT. Protein sequence: CASSAPGGGRADTQYF.

The chain joins TRBV5-4 to TRBJ1-2; the D is unclear. The germline gives CDR1 SGHNT, CDR2 YYREEE (reference sequence). The CDR3 has 13 amino acids. V was trimmed by 0 bases and J by 5 bases, leaving 8 bases between them. The CDR3 loop is CASSLEPGYGYTF. The CDR3 DNA sequence: TGTGCCAGCAGCTTGGAACCGGGGTATGGCTACACCTTC.

The chain couples TRBV6-2 or TRBV6-3 to TRBJ1-1; TRBD1 matches at 7 bases. Germline values: CDR1 MNHEY, CDR2 SVGEGT. The trim removed 4 bases at V and 1 base at J, leaving 6 bases unmatched. CDR3 length: 15 amino acids. As DNA, the CDR3 is TGTGCCAGCAGTTCACCAGGGGGGTGGAACACTGAAGCTTTCTTT. It codes for CASSSPGGWNTEAFF.

This chain joins TRBV10-3 and TRBJ1-3; 7 bases match TRBD1. There are 17 residues in the CDR3. The trim removed 8 bases at V and 0 bases at J, leaving 13 bases unmatched. Germline CDR1 ENHRY, CDR2 SYGVKD. The CDR3 is CAIGTGAGRISGNTIYF. The CDR3 coding sequence is TGTGCCATCGGAACAGGGGCAGGGAGGATCTCTGGAAACACCATATATTTT.

This clone was recorded once. The chain couples TRBV5-6 to TRBJ1-6, with a possible D match to TRBD1 (5 bases). Germline values: CDR1 SGHDT, CDR2 YYEEEE. This CDR3 is built from 14 residues. Deletions cut 3 bases from V and 4 bases from J, with 8 bases between. CDR3 sequence: CASSYDRYNSPLHF. CDR3 nucleotide sequence: TGTGCCAGCAGCTACGACAGATATAATTCACCCCTCCACTTT.

This chain connects TRBV15 to TRBJ2-2; 8 bases agree with TRBD1. The CDR3 runs to 14 residues. Germline V gene sequence: CDR1 LNHNV, CDR2 YYDKDF (reference sequence). V gave up 5 bases and J gave up 6 bases; unmatched junction bases: 5. CDR3 loop: CATSLSGGSGELFF. DNA for the CDR3: TGTGCCACCAGCTTGTCAGGGGGCTCCGGGGAGCTGTTTTTT.

The rearrangement joins TRBV9 to TRBJ1-3; D call uncertain. This CDR3 is 14 amino acids long. The germline V gene has CDR1 SGDLS and CDR2 YYNGEE. V was pared by 4 bases and J by 0 bases, with 8 bases between. The CDR3 DNA is TGTGCCAGCAGCCCAGTAACCTCTGGAAACACCATATATTTT. Amino acid sequence: CASSPVTSGNTIYF.

This clone was counted a single time. The chain has TRBV7-2 and TRBJ2-1, with 11 bases matching TRBD2. Germline V lookup: CDR1 SGHTA, CDR2 FQGNSA. V trimming: 4 bases; J trimming: 2 bases; junction bases outside the gene matches: 4. The CDR3 sequence is 16 residues long. The CDR3 bases are TGTGCCAGCAGCTCACAACTAGCGGGGGCCTACAATGAGCAGTTCTTC. Its protein product is CASSSQLAGAYNEQFF.

The rearrangement links TRBV9 to TRBJ1-3, with TRBD1 matching 7 bases. The germline gives CDR1 SGDLS, CDR2 YYNGEE. With V trimmed by 3 bases and J by 2 bases, 5 bases remained unmatched. The CDR3 length is 15 residues. CDR3 sequence: CASSATGWPGNTIYF. CDR3 sequence (DNA): TGTGCCAGCAGCGCGACAGGGTGGCCTGGAAACACCATATATTTT.

This rearrangement joins TRBV24-1 to TRBJ1-5; 10 bases map to TRBD1. This CDR3 region has 16 residues. Germline CDR1 KGHDR, CDR2 SFDVKD. The trim removed 5 bases at V and 3 bases at J, leaving 6 bases unmatched. The CDR3 DNA reads TGTGCCACCAGTGGGGGGACAGGGGCCATCAATCAGCCCCAGCATTTT. This encodes CATSGGTGAINQPQHF.

To note about this clone: The junction shows a germline mismatch at one end, possibly a read error. V and J are TRBV3-1 (or the pseudogene TRBV3-2) and TRBJ2-3; 11 nucleotides align to TRBD2. The V gene's germline CDR1 is LGHDT and CDR2 YNNKEL (reference sequence). The CDR3 length is 17 residues. CDR3 sequence reads: CASSKDIAGGLEDTQYF. The DNA for the CDR3 is TGTGCCAGCAGCAAAGACATAGCGGGGGGGCTGGAAGATACGCAGTATTTT.

The chain uses TRBV2 and TRBJ1-6; TRBD1 aligns across 8 bases. The ends lost 4 bases at V and 1 base at J; junction bases unmatched: 6. CDR3 length equals 17 residues. CDR1 is SNHLY and CDR2 is FYNNEI in the germline V gene. Here the CDR3 reads CASSVGQGLSYNSPLHF. In DNA form, the CDR3 reads TGTGCCAGCAGTGTCGGACAGGGCTTATCCTATAATTCACCCCTCCACTTT.

The chain couples TRBV7-3 to TRBJ2-2, with a possible D match to TRBD2 (6 bases). The CDR3 covers 15 residues. Germline CDR1 reads SGHTA; CDR2 reads FQGTGA. Trimming took off 4 bases at V and 1 base at J, with 10 bases between the two ends. The chain's CDR3 is CASSWGGGNTGELFF. The CDR3 DNA follows: TGTGCCAGCAGCTGGGGAGGAGGGAACACCGGGGAGCTGTTTTTT.

This sequence joins TRBV5-6 and TRBJ2-2; D is possibly TRBD1 (6 bases). The length of the CDR3 is 17 residues. Deletions cut 2 bases from V and 0 bases from J, with 14 bases between. Germline V gene data show CDR1 as SGHDT and CDR2 as YYEEEE. In DNA, the CDR3 is TGTGCCAGCAGCTTTGGGTGGACAGACTCGAACACCGGGGAGCTGTTTTTT. Its translation is CASSFGWTDSNTGELFF.